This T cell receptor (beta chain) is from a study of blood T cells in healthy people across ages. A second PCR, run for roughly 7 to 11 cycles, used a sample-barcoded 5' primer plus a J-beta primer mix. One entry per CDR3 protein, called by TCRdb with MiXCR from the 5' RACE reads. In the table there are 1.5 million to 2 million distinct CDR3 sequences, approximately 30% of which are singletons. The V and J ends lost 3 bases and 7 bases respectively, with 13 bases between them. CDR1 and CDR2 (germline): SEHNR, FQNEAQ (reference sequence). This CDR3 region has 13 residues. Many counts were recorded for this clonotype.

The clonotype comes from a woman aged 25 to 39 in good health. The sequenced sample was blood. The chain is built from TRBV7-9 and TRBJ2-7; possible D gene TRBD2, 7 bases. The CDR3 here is CASSFGGRGEQYF. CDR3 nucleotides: TGTGCCAGCAGCTTCGGAGGGAGGGGGGAGCAGTACTTC.